A single sample is the source of the 21 T cell receptor beta chains below, sequenced in a study of T cells in tuberculosis. This table comes from immunoSEQ multiplex PCR, and its TCRdb copy is limited to in-frame clones, with some not included. The sample holds around 26,000 clones, around nine tenths seen once. The sequenced sample consisted of PBMCs. All receptors derive from a donor between 10 and 35 years old with latent tuberculosis or without tuberculosis infection. Some clones in this sample may be carry-over from other donors' samples.

This clone was detected a few times. This same CDR3 is encoded by further DNA sequences in the sample. The chain carries TRBV5-1 and TRBJ2-7; D is unresolved. The CDR3 is made up of 12 amino acids. CDR1 and CDR2 from the germline V gene are SGHRS and YFSETQ. V gave up 4 bases and J gave up 2 bases, with 7 bases separating them. The DNA of the CDR3 is TGCGCCAGCAGCCTAACTACCTACGAGCAGTACTTC. This codes for CASSLTTYEQYF.

This chain connects TRBV11-2 to TRBJ2-7, with D hard to call. From germline, CDR1 is SGHAT and CDR2 FQNNGV. Between the trimmed V and J ends, which lost 7 bases and 0 bases, there was a span of 10 bases. The CDR3 sequence is 13 residues long. DNA of the CDR3: TGTGCCAGCACCCCCCGCTACTCCTACGAGCAGTACTTC. It encodes CASTPRYSYEQYF.

CDR3 sequence reads: CSVEDRAGGRPGEQYF. The CDR3 DNA reads TGCAGCGTTGAAGATCGTGCGGGAGGGCGTCCGGGAGAGCAGTACTTC. The V gene is TRBV29-1, the J gene TRBJ2-7; 9 bases agree with TRBD2. The CDR3 has 16 amino acids. Germline lookup yields CDR1 SQVTM and CDR2 ANQGSEA. Losses at the gene ends were 0 bases for V and 7 bases for J; bases not matched to a gene: 13.

The CDR3 sequence is CASTLNPQSTEAFF. CDR3 nucleotides: TGTGCCAGCACCCTAAATCCACAGAGCACTGAAGCTTTCTTT. The gene calls are TRBV9 and TRBJ1-1; D not resolved. Looked up from germline, CDR1 is SGDLS and CDR2 is YYNGEE. Trimming pared 6 bases from V and 4 bases from J, leaving 16 bases between. This CDR3 is 14 amino acids long.

The chain combines TRBV6-6 with TRBJ1-2, with D perhaps matching TRBD1 (5 bases). This CDR3 comprises 11 residues. Germline loops: CDR1 MNHNY, CDR2 SVGAGI (reference sequence). V lost 6 bases and J lost 5, with 7 bases in between. The CDR3 is CASRQVYGYTF. Written as DNA, the CDR3 is TGTGCCAGCAGACAGGTTTATGGCTACACCTTC.

The chain uses TRBV10-3 and TRBJ1-1; D remains ambiguous. Looked up from germline, CDR1 is ENHRY and CDR2 is SYGVKD. The V and J ends lost 0 bases and 11 bases respectively, with 16 bases between them. This CDR3 contains 14 residues. The CDR3 nucleotides are TGTGCCATCAGTGAGTCGACGGGTAGAGGAGAGGCTTTCTTT. This sequence encodes CAISESTGRGEAFF.

The J gene is TRBJ2-7, the V gene TRBV9; TRBD2 is a possible D gene (5 bases). The length of the CDR3 is 14 residues. Germline V gene lookup returns CDR1 SGDLS and CDR2 YYNGEE. V lost 4 bases to trimming and J lost 4 bases, with 15 bases between them. CDR3 nucleotide sequence: TGTGCCAGCAGCTCCCAGTTATCGGGATACGAGCAGTACTTC. Translation: CASSSQLSGYEQYF. Based on the CDR3 plus reference TRBV9 and TRBJ2-7, the full variable domain is DSGVTQTPKHLITATGQRVTLRCSPRSGDLSVYWYQQSLDQGLQFLIQYYNGEERAKGNILERFSAQQFPDLHSELNLSSLELGDSALYFCASSSQLSGYEQYFGPGTRLTVT.

V and J are TRBV7-8 and TRBJ2-2; D gene unclear. From germline, CDR1 is SGHVS and CDR2 FQNEAQ. CDR3 size: 15 residues. Between the trimmed V and J ends, which lost 2 bases and 5 bases, there was a span of 12 bases. For the CDR3, the DNA is TGTGCCAGCAGCTTAATACCCCGCGGTACCGGGGAGCTGTTTTTT. It translates to CASSLIPRGTGELFF.

V and J are TRBV5-1 and TRBJ1-1, with a possible D match to TRBD1 (6 bases). V was shortened by 7 bases and J by 1 base, with 17 bases between the two germline ends. Germline-derived CDR1 and CDR2 are SGHRS and YFSETQ. The CDR3 spans 15 residues. CDR3 nucleotide sequence: TGCGCCAGCCACGAGGTCGGCAGGGGGAACACTGAAGCTTTCTTT. Translated, it gives CASHEVGRGNTEAFF.

This chain uses TRBV5-1 with TRBJ1-2; possible D gene TRBD1, 5 bases. CDR1 and CDR2 from the germline V gene are SGHRS and YFSETQ. V was cut by 4 bases and J by 0 bases, with 13 bases left in between. The CDR3 covers 15 residues. The DNA for the CDR3 is TGCGCCAGCAGCCGAGGGGACTCCTCTAACTATGGCTACACCTTC. Translating it yields CASSRGDSSNYGYTF.

V gene TRBV5-4 combines with J gene TRBJ1-2, with D uncertain. Germline CDR1 SGHNT, CDR2 YYREEE (reference sequence). This CDR3 comprises 12 residues. The V end was cut by 0 bases, the J end by 3 bases, with 3 bases between. The CDR3 here is CASSLGDYGYTF. The DNA of the CDR3 is TGTGCCAGCAGCTTGGGAGACTATGGCTACACCTTC. Full variable domain (outside the CDR3, taken from reference TRBV5-4 and TRBJ1-2): ETGVTQSPTHLIKTRGQQVTLRCSSQSGHNTVSWYQQALGQGPQFIFQYYREEENGRGNFPPRFSGLQFPNYSSELNVNALELDDSALYLCASSLGDYGYTFGSGTRLTVV.

The chain has TRBV19 and TRBJ1-1; D possibly corresponds to TRBD1 (6 bases). Per the germline V gene, CDR1 is LNHDA and CDR2 is SQIVND (reference sequence). Trimming removed 5 bases from V and 7 bases from J, with 17 bases in between. CDR3 length: 14 residues. The CDR3 bases are TGTGCCAGTAGTTTTCGACAGGAAGGAAATGAAGCTTTCTTT. Protein sequence: CASSFRQEGNEAFF.

The chain recombines TRBV5-4 with TRBJ2-5; 8 bases align to TRBD2. The CDR3 is made up of 15 amino acids. V dropped 1 base and J dropped 5; count of bases not matched to a gene: 7. The germline CDR1 and CDR2 sequences are SGHNT and YYREEE (reference sequence). DNA for the CDR3: TGTGCCAGCAGCTTGACGGGACTAGAGGAGGAGACCCAGTACTTC. Encoded protein: CASSLTGLEEETQYF.

CDR3 residues: CASSQADRGPNEAFF. The CDR3 coding sequence is TGCGCCAGCAGCCAAGCGGACAGGGGGCCTAATGAAGCTTTCTTT. J is TRBJ1-1 and V is TRBV4-1; 11 bases are shared with TRBD1. Germline CDR1 is MGHRA and CDR2 is YSYEKL. The J segment lost 7 bases and the V segment lost 1 base, leaving 5 bases of the junction unmatched. The CDR3 runs to 15 residues.

This clone showed up just once. This rearrangement joins TRBV9 to TRBJ1-6; tentatively, D is TRBD1 (5 bases). There are 14 residues in the CDR3. Trimming cost V 4 bases and J 10 bases, with 15 bases left between them. Per the germline V gene, CDR1 is SGDLS and CDR2 is YYNGEE. Written as DNA, the CDR3 is TGTGCCAGCAGCCCTAGTCCAGGGTGGTCACCCCTCCACTTT. Translating it yields CASSPSPGWSPLHF. Full variable domain (outside the CDR3, taken from reference TRBV9 and TRBJ1-6): DSGVTQTPKHLITATGQRVTLRCSPRSGDLSVYWYQQSLDQGLQFLIQYYNGEERAKGNILERFSAQQFPDLHSELNLSSLELGDSALYFCASSPSPGWSPLHFGNGTRLTVT.

This clone occurred a few times. The V call is TRBV6-5, the J call TRBJ1-2; perhaps TRBD1 as D (5 bases). The CDR3 is 14 amino acids. Trimming took off 2 bases at V and 9 bases at J, with 16 bases between the two ends. Germline lookup yields CDR1 MNHEY and CDR2 SVGAGI. The CDR3 sequence is CASSYTGRGSSYTF. CDR3 DNA: TGTGCCAGCAGTTACACCGGTCGGGGGAGCAGCTACACCTTC.

The genes are TRBV9 and TRBJ1-2; D unresolved. The CDR3 spans 14 residues. The V end lost 4 bases, the J end lost 2 bases, and 12 bases lay between the germline ends. Germline lookup yields CDR1 SGDLS and CDR2 YYNGEE. The CDR3 loop is CASSPGRENYGYTF. DNA of the CDR3: TGTGCCAGCAGCCCAGGACGGGAAAACTATGGCTACACCTTC.

The V gene is TRBV9, the J gene TRBJ2-7; D is unresolved. Germline CDR1 SGDLS, CDR2 YYNGEE. The CDR3 length is 14 residues. Trimming shortened V by 0 bases and J by 1 base, and 8 bases separated the two germline ends. This CDR3 reads CASSVAYRSYEQYF. The CDR3 region has the DNA TGTGCCAGCAGCGTAGCTTACCGGTCCTACGAGCAGTACTTC.

This chain uses TRBV11-3 with TRBJ2-3, with 8 positions matching TRBD2. The CDR3 length is 12 residues. Germline lookup yields CDR1 SGHNT and CDR2 YENEEA. J gave up 12 bases and V 5 bases, and 7 bases lay outside the gene matches. The CDR3 loop reads CASSLTSGPQYF. CDR3 DNA sequence: TGTGCCAGCAGCCTTACTAGCGGTCCTCAGTATTTT.

The J gene is TRBJ2-1, the V gene TRBV25-1, with D possibly matching TRBD1 (5 bases). The CDR3 has 12 amino acids. CDR1 and CDR2 from the germline V gene are MGHDK and SYGVNS. Trimming took off 8 bases at V and 8 bases at J, with 13 bases between the two ends. The CDR3 coding sequence is TGTGCCAGCGCTGCAGGGAACGATGAGCAGTTCTTC. Its protein is CASAAGNDEQFF.

The chain is built from TRBV4-1 and TRBJ2-5; D is ambiguous. This CDR3 is built from 14 residues. Germline V gene lookup returns CDR1 MGHRA and CDR2 YSYEKL. V was trimmed by 2 bases and J by 5 bases, leaving 12 bases between them. The CDR3 coding sequence is TGCGCCAGCAGCCAACCCATTATCCGGGAGACCCAGTACTTC. This codes for CASSQPIIRETQYF.